This TCR beta chain was sequenced in a study of T cell repertoires in cytomegalovirus infection. On the study more broadly: Carrying CMV and the relevant HLA type showed in public TCR beta signatures.

A few counts support this clonotype. TCRdb itself ran the reads through MiXCR, one entry per CDR3 protein. The sample holds roughly 230,000 distinct CDR3 sequences; 9% to 15% are singletons and the top ten take about 1.5%. This CDR3 region has 15 residues. CDR1 LGHNA and CDR2 YNFKEQ come from the germline V gene. V was cut by 0 bases and J by 3 bases, with 12 bases left in between. The chain combines TRBV4-2 with TRBJ2-7; D perhaps matches TRBD1 (6 bases). The receptor was isolated from a human donor in good health (CMV status not recorded). Some clones in this sample may be carry-over from other donors' samples. The sample was PBMCs. As DNA, the CDR3 is TGTGCCAGCAGCCAAGAGGGGGCCCATCTCTACGAGCAGTACTTC. Translation gives CASSQEGAHLYEQYF.